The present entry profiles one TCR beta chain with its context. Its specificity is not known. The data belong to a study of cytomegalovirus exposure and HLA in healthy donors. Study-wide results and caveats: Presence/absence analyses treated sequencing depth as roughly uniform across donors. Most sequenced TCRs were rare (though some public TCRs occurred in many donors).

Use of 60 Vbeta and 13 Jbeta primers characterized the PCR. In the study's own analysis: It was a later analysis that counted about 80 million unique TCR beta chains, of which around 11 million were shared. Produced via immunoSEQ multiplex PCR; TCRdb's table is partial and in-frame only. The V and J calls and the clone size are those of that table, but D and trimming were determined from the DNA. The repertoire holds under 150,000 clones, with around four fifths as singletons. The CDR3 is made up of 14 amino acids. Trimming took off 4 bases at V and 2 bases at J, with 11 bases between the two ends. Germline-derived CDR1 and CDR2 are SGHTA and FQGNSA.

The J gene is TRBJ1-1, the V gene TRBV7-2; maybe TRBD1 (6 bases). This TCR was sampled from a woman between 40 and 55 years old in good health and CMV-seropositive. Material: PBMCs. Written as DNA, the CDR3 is TGTGCCAGCAGCTGGGGGCAGAGTAACACTGAAGCTTTCTTT. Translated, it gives CASSWGQSNTEAFF.